The 23 T cell receptor beta chains listed next were all sequenced from one sample in a study of T-cell reconstitution after alpha-beta-depleted transplantation in children. Library preparation (for TCRbeta) was performed with unique molecular identifiers. TCRdb reprocessed the PCR reads via MiXCR and lists one record per CDR3 protein. The profile shows roughly 610,000 distinct CDR3 sequences, over 9.5% of them singletons. The sequenced sample was PBMCs from the stem cell graft donor, obtained from the stem cell graft. The receptors were sampled from a human donor who donated a stem cell graft to a child with acute myeloid leukemia.

The genes are TRBV20-1 and TRBJ2-7; 13 nucleotides line up with TRBD2. The germline V gene encodes CDR1 DFQATT and CDR2 SNEGSKA (reference sequence). This CDR3 region has 15 residues. After removal of 3 bases from V and 2 bases from J, the junction contained 4 bases not matched to a gene. CDR3 DNA sequence: TGCAGTGCTAGGCTACTAGCGGGGGGGGCCTACGAGCAGTACTTC. This translates into CSARLLAGGAYEQYF.

A few counts support this clonotype. The chain uses TRBV29-1 and TRBJ2-7, with D unclear. V lost 2 bases to trimming and J lost 2 bases, with 7 bases between them. The germline CDR1 and CDR2 sequences are SQVTM and ANQGSEA. CDR3 length: 12 residues. CDR3 sequence reads: CSVEYSPYEQYF. The CDR3 nucleotides are TGCAGCGTTGAATATTCGCCCTACGAGCAGTACTTC.

This chain links TRBV7-8 with TRBJ1-3; D may be TRBD1 (5 bases). This CDR3 comprises 16 residues. The germline CDR1 and CDR2 sequences are SGHVS and FQNEAQ. V lost 4 bases to trimming and J lost 0 bases, with 13 bases between them. CDR3 sequence (DNA): TGTGCCAGCAGCTCCCAGAGGGGAATCTCTGGAAACACCATATATTTT. Its translation is CASSSQRGISGNTIYF.

This clonotype appeared a few times. The chain combines TRBV27 with TRBJ2-5; D is unclear. The CDR3 is 11 residues long. Germline CDR1 MNHEY, CDR2 SMNVEV (reference sequence). Trimming removed 6 bases from V and 4 bases from J, with 6 bases in between. CDR3 in DNA: TGTGCCAGCAGACTTTCAGAGACCCAGTACTTC. This sequence encodes CASRLSETQYF.

This chain connects TRBV4-1 to TRBJ2-7, with 8 bases fitting TRBD1. The CDR3 consists of 16 residues. V gave up 1 base and J gave up 12 bases; unmatched junction bases: 17. Germline V gene lookup returns CDR1 MGHRA and CDR2 YSYEKL. CDR3 nucleotides: TGCGCCAGCAGCCAAGCCCTCAATGACAGGGCACAGGGGGGGTACTTC. Translated, it gives CASSQALNDRAQGGYF.

This clonotype was observed at least ten times. CDR3 sequence reads: CASSRWTSGVSSYNEQFF. The CDR3 DNA reads as TGCGCCAGCAGCCGCTGGACTAGCGGGGTGAGCTCCTACAATGAGCAGTTCTTC. The chain has TRBV5-1 and TRBJ2-1; 12 bases match TRBD2. Trimming took 4 bases from V and 0 from J; bases not matched to a gene: 8. CDR3 length: 18 residues. Looked up from germline, CDR1 is SGHRS and CDR2 is YFSETQ.

Ten or more counts support this clonotype. The CDR3 sequence is CASSVDVSPSEQYF. CDR3 sequence (DNA): TGTGCCAGCAGCGTAGACGTCAGTCCGAGTGAGCAGTACTTC. The chain uses TRBV9 and TRBJ2-7; no firm D call. Germline CDR1 SGDLS, CDR2 YYNGEE. The CDR3 consists of 14 residues. Trimming removed 0 bases at V and 7 bases at J, with 14 bases between.

The rearrangement joins TRBV29-1 to TRBJ2-3, with unresolved D. Between the trimmed V and J ends, which lost 3 bases and 0 bases, there was a span of 7 bases. The CDR3 sequence is 13 residues long. Germline lookup yields CDR1 SQVTM and CDR2 ANQGSEA. This CDR3 reads CSVDLGSTDTQYF. The CDR3 DNA follows: TGCAGCGTTGACCTAGGTAGCACAGATACGCAGTATTTT.

In this sample, this clonotype turned up a few times. The V and J genes are TRBV7-2 and TRBJ2-1, with 8 bases lining up with TRBD2. Germline V lookup: CDR1 SGHTA, CDR2 FQGNSA. This CDR3 region has 16 residues. V shed 1 base and J 1 base; nucleotides not matched to a gene: 3. CDR3 sequence (DNA): TGTGCCAGCAGCTTAGAGTCGGGAGGGTCCTACAATGAGCAGTTCTTC. The encoded protein is CASSLESGGSYNEQFF.

This clonotype was seen many times. This chain connects TRBV12-3 or TRBV12-4 to TRBJ2-5; D not resolved. Trimming shortened V by 4 bases and J by 2 bases, and 11 bases separated the two germline ends. This CDR3 contains 14 residues. CDR3 amino acids: CASSSRAGQETQYF. The DNA of the CDR3 is TGTGCCAGCAGTTCCCGGGCCGGACAAGAGACCCAGTACTTC.

This clonotype has just a few counts. The chain carries TRBV7-9 and TRBJ2-3, with 7 nucleotides matching TRBD2. V gave up 4 bases and J gave up 4 bases; unmatched junction bases: 11. The CDR3 runs 16 residues. The germline V gene has CDR1 SEHNR and CDR2 FQNEAQ (reference sequence). This chain's CDR3 is CASSSPLREDPDTQYF. The CDR3 region has the DNA TGTGCCAGCAGCTCACCACTTCGGGAGGATCCAGATACGCAGTATTTT. The full variable domain, rest sourced from reference TRBV7-9 and TRBJ2-3, is DTGVSQNPRHKITKRGQNVTFRCDPISEHNRLYWYRQTLGQGPEFLTYFQNEAQLEKSRLLSDRFSAERPKGSFSTLEIQRTEQGDSAMYLCASSSPLREDPDTQYFGPGTRLTVL.

The chain is built from TRBV20-1 and TRBJ2-7; perhaps TRBD2 as D (6 bases). This CDR3 spans 16 amino acids. Germline loops: CDR1 DFQATT, CDR2 SNEGSKA (reference sequence). V was cut by 1 base and J by 2 bases, with 18 bases left in between. In DNA, the CDR3 is TGCAGTGCTAGAGCGGTCCGGGGGACGGCCACCTACGAGCAGTACTTC. Amino acids: CSARAVRGTATYEQYF.

This clonotype has more than one count but fewer than ten. This chain links TRBV28 with TRBJ2-1; TRBD2 matches at 7 bases. This CDR3 is 16 amino acids long. Germline CDR1 reads MDHEN; CDR2 reads SYDVKM. The V and J ends lost 5 bases and 0 bases, in that order; junction bases with no gene match: 7. The CDR3 bases are TGTGCCAGCAGTATTATAGCGGGTTCCTCCTACAATGAGCAGTTCTTC. Its translation: CASSIIAGSSYNEQFF.

This clonotype was counted many times. The chain is built from TRBV4-2 and TRBJ2-3; D is ambiguous. Germline CDR1 LGHNA, CDR2 YNFKEQ. V was pared by 5 bases and J by 2 bases, with 14 bases between. This CDR3 spans 15 amino acids. The CDR3, as DNA: TGTGCCAGCAGCTCTATACGAGGAAACACAGATACGCAGTATTTT. Protein product: CASSSIRGNTDTQYF.

The V call is TRBV4-3, the J call TRBJ2-7; D is possibly TRBD2 (5 bases). V was trimmed by 4 bases and J by 3 bases, leaving 16 bases between them. CDR3 size: 15 residues. The germline V gene encodes CDR1 LGHNA and CDR2 YSLEER. Here the CDR3 DNA reads TGCGCCAGCAGCCTGACGCTAGCAAGCAACTACGAGCAGTACTTC. This codes for CASSLTLASNYEQYF.

This clonotype was detected ten times or more. The chain has TRBV24-1 and TRBJ2-1; 7 positions match TRBD2. The CDR3 contains 16 residues. V trimming: 7 bases; J trimming: 0 bases; junction bases outside the gene matches: 8. Germline-derived CDR1 and CDR2 are KGHDR and SFDVKD. CDR3 protein: CATSGGSGSSYNEQFF. The CDR3 DNA reads as TGTGCCACCAGCGGGGGGAGTGGAAGCTCCTACAATGAGCAGTTCTTC.

The rearrangement uses TRBV7-3 and TRBJ2-7, with 11 nucleotides matching TRBD1. The germline CDR1 and CDR2 sequences are SGHTA and FQGTGA. V lost 6 bases to trimming and J lost 7 bases; unmatched junction nucleotides: 5. The CDR3 consists of 13 residues. The CDR3 loop reads CASRWTGGSEQYF. CDR3 coding DNA: TGTGCCAGCAGGTGGACAGGGGGCAGTGAGCAGTACTTC.

This clonotype was counted at least ten times. V and J are TRBV10-3 and TRBJ1-4; 8 positions match TRBD1. Germline V gene lookup returns CDR1 ENHRY and CDR2 SYGVKD. CDR3 size: 13 residues. V lost 10 bases, J lost 3 bases, and 4 bases stayed unmatched. Here the CDR3 DNA reads TGTGCCACCGCGGGACAGGCTAATGAAAAACTGTTTTTT. Translated: CATAGQANEKLFF.

There are many counts of this clonotype. The genes are TRBV29-1 and TRBJ2-1, with 7 positions matching TRBD2. The CDR3 has 10 residues. J was trimmed by 9 bases and V by 5 bases; bases with no gene match: 1. Germline V gene data show CDR1 as SQVTM and CDR2 as ANQGSEA. DNA for the CDR3: TGCAGCGTTTCGGGGGGTGAGCAGTTCTTC. This sequence encodes CSVSGGEQFF.

This clonotype was observed many times. V usage is TRBV27 and J usage is TRBJ2-5, with 8 bases lining up with TRBD1. This CDR3 region has 16 residues. Trimming took 3 bases from V and 1 from J; bases not matched to a gene: 7. CDR1 is MNHEY and CDR2 is SMNVEV in the germline V gene (reference sequence). CDR3 protein: CASSFPYRGVQETQYF. The CDR3 bases are TGTGCCAGCAGTTTTCCCTACAGGGGGGTCCAAGAGACCCAGTACTTC.

V gene TRBV12-3 or TRBV12-4 combines with J gene TRBJ1-5; TRBD1 might be the D (6 bases). V lost 2 bases and J lost 4, with 9 bases in between. The CDR3 is made up of 14 amino acids. This CDR3 is CASSLRGINQPQHF. Here the CDR3 DNA reads TGTGCCAGCAGTTTAAGGGGGATTAATCAGCCCCAGCATTTT.

The rearrangement uses TRBV25-1 and TRBJ1-1; D possibly corresponds to TRBD1 (5 bases). The CDR3 loop spans 14 amino acids. Germline V gene sequence: CDR1 MGHDK, CDR2 SYGVNS. V was cut by 4 bases and J by 1 base, with 10 bases left in between. The DNA for the CDR3 is TGTGCCAGCAGTGGCTACAGGTCGAACACTGAAGCTTTCTTT. This translates into CASSGYRSNTEAFF.

The CDR3 region is CATSDPTGTRGYNEQFF. DNA of the CDR3: TGTGCCACCAGTGACCCTACAGGGACCCGGGGGTACAATGAGCAGTTCTTC. The chain employs TRBV24-1 and TRBJ2-1; tentatively, D is TRBD1 or TRBD2 (6 bases each). There are 17 residues in the CDR3. The V and J ends lost 4 bases and 4 bases respectively, with 19 bases between them. CDR1 and CDR2 (germline): KGHDR, SFDVKD.